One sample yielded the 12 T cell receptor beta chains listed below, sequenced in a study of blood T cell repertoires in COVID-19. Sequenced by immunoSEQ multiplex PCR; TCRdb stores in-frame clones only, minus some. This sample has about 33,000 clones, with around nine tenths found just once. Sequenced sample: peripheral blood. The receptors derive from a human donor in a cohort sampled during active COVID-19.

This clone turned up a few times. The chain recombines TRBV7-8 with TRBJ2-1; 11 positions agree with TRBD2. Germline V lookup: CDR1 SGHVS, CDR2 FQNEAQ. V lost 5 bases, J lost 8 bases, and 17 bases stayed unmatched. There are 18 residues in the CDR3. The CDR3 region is CASSPLRVGLAVLDEQFF. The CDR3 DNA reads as TGTGCCAGCAGCCCCCTTCGGGTGGGACTAGCGGTTTTGGATGAGCAGTTCTTC.

The CDR3 loop reads CASSYTRGSGNTIYF. The CDR3, as DNA: TGTGCCAGCAGTTACACCAGGGGCTCTGGAAACACCATATATTTT. The V call is TRBV6-5, the J call TRBJ1-3; D might be TRBD1 (6 bases). V lost 2 bases and J 0 bases, leaving 8 bases between the germline ends. CDR1 is MNHEY, CDR2 SVGAGI, per germline. The CDR3 sequence is 15 residues long.

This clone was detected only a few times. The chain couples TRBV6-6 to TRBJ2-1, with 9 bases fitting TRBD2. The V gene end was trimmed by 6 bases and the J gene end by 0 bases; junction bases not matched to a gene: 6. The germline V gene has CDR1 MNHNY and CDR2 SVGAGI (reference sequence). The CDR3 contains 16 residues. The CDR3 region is CASSFSGGNSYNEQFF. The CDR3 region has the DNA TGTGCCAGCAGCTTTAGCGGGGGCAACTCCTACAATGAGCAGTTCTTC.

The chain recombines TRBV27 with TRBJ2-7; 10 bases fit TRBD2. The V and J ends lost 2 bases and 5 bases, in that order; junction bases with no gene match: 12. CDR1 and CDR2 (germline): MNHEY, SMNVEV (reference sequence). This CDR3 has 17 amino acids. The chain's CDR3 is CASSLIPQAGGLHEQYF. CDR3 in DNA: TGTGCCAGCAGTTTAATCCCCCAAGCGGGGGGGCTTCACGAGCAGTACTTC.

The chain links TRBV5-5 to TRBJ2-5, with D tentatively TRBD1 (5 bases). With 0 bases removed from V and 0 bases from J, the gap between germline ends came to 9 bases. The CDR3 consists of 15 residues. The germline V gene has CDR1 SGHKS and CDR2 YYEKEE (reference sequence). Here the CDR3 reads CASSLGQGHQETQYF. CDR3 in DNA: TGTGCCAGCAGCTTGGGCCAGGGCCACCAAGAGACCCAGTACTTC.

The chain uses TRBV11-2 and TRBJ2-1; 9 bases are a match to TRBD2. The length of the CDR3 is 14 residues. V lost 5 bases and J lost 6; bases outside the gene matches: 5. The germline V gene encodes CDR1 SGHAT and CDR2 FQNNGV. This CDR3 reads CASSRGGGSNEQFF. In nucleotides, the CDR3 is TGTGCCAGCAGCCGCGGGGGGGGGAGCAATGAGCAGTTCTTC.

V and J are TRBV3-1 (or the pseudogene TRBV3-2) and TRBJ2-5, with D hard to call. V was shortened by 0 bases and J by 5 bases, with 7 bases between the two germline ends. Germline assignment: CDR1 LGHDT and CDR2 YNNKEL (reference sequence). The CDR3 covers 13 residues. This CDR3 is CASSQDSRETQYF. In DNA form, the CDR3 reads TGTGCCAGCAGCCAAGATTCCCGGGAGACCCAGTACTTC.

The CDR3 nucleotides read TGTGCCAGCAGCAACACAGGGCTCACTGAAGCTTTCTTT. It translates to CASSNTGLTEAFF. V gene TRBV12-3 or TRBV12-4 combines with J gene TRBJ1-1; D perhaps matches TRBD1 (6 bases). The CDR3 runs to 13 residues. The V end was cut by 6 bases, the J end by 4 bases, with 12 bases between.

CDR3 sequence reads: CATSEPARDRGGNTEAFF. The CDR3 DNA reads TGTGCCACCAGTGAACCGGCCCGGGACAGGGGAGGGAACACTGAAGCTTTCTTT. This chain links TRBV24-1 with TRBJ1-1; 10 nucleotides match TRBD1. The V gene's germline CDR1 is KGHDR and CDR2 SFDVKD. The CDR3 runs to 18 residues. V was pared by 4 bases and J by 1 base, with 11 bases of the junction left unmatched.

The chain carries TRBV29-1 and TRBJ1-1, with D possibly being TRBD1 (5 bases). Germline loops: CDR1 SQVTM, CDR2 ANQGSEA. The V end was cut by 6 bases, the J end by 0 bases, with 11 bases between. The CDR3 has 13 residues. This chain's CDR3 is CSVPGHLNTEAFF. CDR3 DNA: TGCAGCGTCCCAGGACATTTGAACACTGAAGCTTTCTTT. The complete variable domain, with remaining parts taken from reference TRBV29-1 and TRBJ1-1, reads SAVISQKPSRDICQRGTSLTIQCQVDSQVTMMFWYRQQPGQSLTLIATANQGSEATYESGFVIDKFPISRPNLTFSTLTVSNMSPEDSSIYLCSVPGHLNTEAFFGQGTRLTVV.

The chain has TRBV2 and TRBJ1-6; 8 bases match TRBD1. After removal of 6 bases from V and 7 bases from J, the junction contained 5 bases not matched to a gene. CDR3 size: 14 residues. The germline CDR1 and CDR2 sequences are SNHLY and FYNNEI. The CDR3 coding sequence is TGTGCCAGCAGCAGGACAGGGACCAATTCACCCCTCCACTTT. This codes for CASSRTGTNSPLHF.

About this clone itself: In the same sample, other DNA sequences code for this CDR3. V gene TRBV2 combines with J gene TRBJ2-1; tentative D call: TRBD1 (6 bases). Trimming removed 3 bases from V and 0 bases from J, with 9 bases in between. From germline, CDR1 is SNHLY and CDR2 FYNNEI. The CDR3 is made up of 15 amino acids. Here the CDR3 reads CASSDSRGSYNEQFF. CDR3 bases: TGTGCCAGCAGTGACAGCAGGGGCTCCTACAATGAGCAGTTCTTC.